This T cell receptor (beta chain) is from a study of T and B cells in COVID-19 patients. Overall study context: Of roughly 22 active-infection patients, about 13 were critically ill with mechanical ventilation or extracorporeal membrane oxygenation.

TRB was amplified from approximately 250-500 ng of blood genomic DNA. Whole-study findings and limits: CD4+, regulatory T cell, CD8+ and sorted SARS-CoV-2-responsive or tetramer+ T cells were not yet sequenced. The recovered cohort had more than 2,000 exclusive TCR clusters, including about 31 low generation probability clusters.

This clonotype came up many times. Antigen specificity is unknown. BIOMED2 TRB-A/B primer pools were used in multiplex TRB PCR. Each CDR3 protein gets one entry after TCRdb re-called the multiplex PCR reads with MiXCR. Counted here are roughly 9,400 distinct CDR3 sequences, over 25% occurring once; the ten biggest clones make up around a quarter. The TCR originated in a human donor who had recovered from COVID-19. Sequencing was done on a sample of blood.

The CDR3 DNA follows: TGTGCCTGGAGTGGAGAGGGACGGCTAACGGGCTATGGCTACACCTTC. Its translation is CAWSGEGRLTGYGYTF. The rearrangement joins TRBV30 to TRBJ1-2, with D possibly TRBD1 on 5 matching bases. From germline, CDR1 is GTSNPN and CDR2 SVGIG (reference sequence). V was cut by 1 base and J by 4 bases, with 19 bases left in between. The CDR3 is made up of 16 amino acids.